The entry that follows covers one T cell receptor beta chain sequence. Its specificity is not known. The identical CDR3 is also encoded by other nucleotide sequences in the sample. These data belong to a study of shared clonotypes between healthy human individuals. Germline-derived CDR1 and CDR2 are SGHAT and FQNNGV. The CDR3 spans 13 residues. V lost 3 bases and J lost 2, with 8 bases in between. TCRdb's copy holds only in-frame clones and misses some; the assay was immunoSEQ multiplex PCR. The sample yields about 2.1 million clones, 85% to 95% seen once. General study results and limits: Compared with clonotypes that all four donors shared, non-shared clonotypes had lower generation probabilities. Generally, naive subsets came out with larger estimated richness than memory subsets.

CD8 cells regarded as naive lacked CD45RO, were positively chosen for CCR7, and omitted terminally differentiated effector memory CD45RA+ cells. Those who donated were healthy HIV-negative adults, with no recent acute infections or vaccinations reported. Each donor was a Caucasian adult residing in Nashville, Tennessee. The sequencing input was naive CD8+ T cells from PBMCs. The rearrangement links TRBV11-2 to TRBJ2-7, with D unresolved. The sequence was obtained from a man between 18 and 35 years old in good health. Some clones in this sample may be carry-over from other donors' samples. CDR3 nucleotide sequence: TGTGCCAGCAGCTTGGGCAGAACCTACGAGCAGTACTTC. Encoded protein: CASSLGRTYEQYF.